This TCR beta chain stems from a study of CD8+ T cells in alopecia areata. At the level of the study: It was oral tofacitinib, at 5 to 10 mg twice daily, that treated patients received. General study findings and limits: Scalp samples also yield sequences from resident alphabeta T cells of normal skin. Many of the expanded lesional clones endured in scalp and blood while on tofacitinib.

The V segment lost 2 bases and the J segment 1 base; nucleotides outside the gene matches: 8. CDR1 and CDR2 (germline): MGHRA, YSYEKL. This CDR3 region has 18 residues. In regard to this clone: What it recognizes is unknown.

Sequencing templates came from extracted RNA that was reverse transcribed into cDNA. Data came from immunoSEQ multiplex PCR; TCRdb stores just in-frame clones and leaves some out. Of 270,000 or so clones listed, roughly 64% were seen once; the top ten hold less than 2%. Treatment indicated: oral pan-JAK inhibitor, 5-10 mg twice daily. Alopecia areata patients provided lesional scalp punch biopsies and peripheral blood, both collected for the study. Specimen: CD4+ T cells sorted from blood, collected at week 24, from a patient treated with tofacitinib. This receptor was obtained from a human donor with alopecia areata. This chain links TRBV4-1 with TRBJ1-1; TRBD1 matches 12 bases. The CDR3, as DNA: TGCGCCAGCAGCCAACAACCGGGACAGGGGGCGCGGAACACTGAAGCTTTCTTT. Its translation is CASSQQPGQGARNTEAFF.